Listed here are 27 T cell receptor beta chains from one sample, sequenced in a study of blood T cell repertoires in COVID-19. Here immunoSEQ multiplex PCR was the method, and the copy in TCRdb shows in-frame clones only, minus some. The sample shows about 58,000 clones, roughly nine tenths of them seen only once. The source material was peripheral blood. All receptors come from a woman aged 65 to 85 with active COVID-19.

The chain has TRBV19 and TRBJ2-2; 10 bases are a match to TRBD2. CDR1 and CDR2 (germline): LNHDA, SQIVND (reference sequence). V was pared by 5 bases and J by 5 bases, with 2 bases of the junction left unmatched. The CDR3 loop spans 14 amino acids. The CDR3 protein is CASSVGLATGELFF. The CDR3 region has the DNA TGTGCCAGTAGTGTGGGACTAGCGACCGGGGAGCTGTTTTTT.

V usage is TRBV6-6 and J usage is TRBJ1-5; 7 bases match TRBD1. This CDR3 comprises 16 residues. With 5 bases clipped from V and 0 bases from J, the junction kept 7 bases outside the gene matches. Germline V gives CDR1 MNHNY, CDR2 SVGAGI (reference sequence). The CDR3 loop is CASSRGQVYSNQPQHF. DNA for the CDR3: TGTGCCAGCAGTCGAGGACAGGTTTATAGCAATCAGCCCCAGCATTTT.

V usage is TRBV15 and J usage is TRBJ1-2; D is unresolved. With 7 bases removed from V and 2 bases from J, the gap between germline ends came to 11 bases. CDR1 and CDR2 (germline): LNHNV, YYDKDF (reference sequence). CDR3 length equals 13 residues. This CDR3 is CATMASGNYGYTF. In nucleotides, the CDR3 is TGTGCCACCATGGCCTCAGGAAACTATGGCTACACCTTC.

CDR3 loop: CATSRRASGSYEQFF. CDR3 bases: TGTGCCACCAGCAGGAGGGCGAGCGGGAGCTATGAGCAGTTCTTC. The genes are TRBV15 and TRBJ2-1; 8 nucleotides align to TRBD2. The junction had 9 bases not matched to a gene; V was cut back by 3 bases and J by 8 bases. CDR3 length: 15 residues. Germline V gene data show CDR1 as LNHNV and CDR2 as YYDKDF (reference sequence).

The V and J genes are TRBV12-3 or TRBV12-4 and TRBJ2-6; no clear D gene. The V end was cut by 4 bases, the J end by 4 bases, with 5 bases between. The CDR3 runs to 13 residues. The DNA for the CDR3 is TGTGCCAGCAGTTCGTTAGGGGCCAACGTCCTGACTTTC. Residues: CASSSLGANVLTF.

This clone was found many times. The chain uses TRBV9 and TRBJ2-1; possibly TRBD2 for D (6 bases). The germline CDR1 and CDR2 sequences are SGDLS and YYNGEE. Trimming pared 4 bases from V and 0 bases from J, leaving 14 bases between. There are 16 residues in the CDR3. The CDR3, as DNA: TGTGCCAGCAGCCCGCTGGAGGGGAGCTCCTACAATGAGCAGTTCTTC. It is translated as CASSPLEGSSYNEQFF. The full variable domain, in which reference TRBV9 and TRBJ2-1 provide the parts outside the CDR3, is DSGVTQTPKHLITATGQRVTLRCSPRSGDLSVYWYQQSLDQGLQFLIQYYNGEERAKGNILERFSAQQFPDLHSELNLSSLELGDSALYFCASSPLEGSSYNEQFFGPGTRLTVL.

This rearrangement joins TRBV30 to TRBJ2-1, with TRBD2 matching over 10 bases. The CDR3 runs 14 residues. The J segment lost 6 bases and the V segment lost 4 bases, leaving 6 bases of the junction unmatched. Per germline, CDR1 GTSNPN and CDR2 SVGIG (reference sequence). This chain's CDR3 is CAWTTSGKSNEQFF. The CDR3 region has the DNA TGTGCCTGGACAACTAGCGGGAAGTCCAATGAGCAGTTCTTC.

This chain uses TRBV3-1 (or the pseudogene TRBV3-2) with TRBJ2-3; the match to TRBD2 covers 12 bases. Unmatched junction bases numbered 13, after V lost 6 bases and J lost 6 bases. This CDR3 is built from 17 residues. Germline CDR1 LGHDT, CDR2 YNNKEL (reference sequence). The DNA for the CDR3 is TGTGCCAGCAGTCCCCTAAACCTAGCGGGAGGGGGGGATACGCAGTATTTT. The encoded protein is CASSPLNLAGGGDTQYF.

This clone was recorded once. This chain links TRBV24-1 with TRBJ1-2; 7 bases match TRBD1. The V segment lost 2 bases and the J segment 8 bases; nucleotides outside the gene matches: 13. Per the germline V gene, CDR1 is KGHDR and CDR2 is SFDVKD. The CDR3 runs 16 residues. The CDR3 protein is CATSDSRTGWVRGYTF. CDR3 sequence (DNA): TGTGCCACCAGTGATTCAAGGACAGGTTGGGTTCGGGGCTACACCTTC.

This chain uses TRBV5-6 with TRBJ1-4; maybe TRBD1 (6 bases). Germline lookup yields CDR1 SGHDT and CDR2 YYEEEE. The germline V and J ends were trimmed by 1 base and 7 bases, with 11 bases remaining between them. The CDR3 totals 14 residues. The CDR3 sequence: CASSLIRGGEKLFF. DNA of the CDR3: TGTGCCAGCAGCTTGATCAGGGGCGGTGAAAAACTGTTTTTT.

The chain employs TRBV11-3 and TRBJ2-2; the D gene is possibly TRBD2 (5 bases). The germline CDR1 and CDR2 sequences are SGHNT and YENEEA. The CDR3 has 16 amino acids. The V gene lost 2 bases and the J gene lost 3 bases, with 13 bases spanning the gap. The DNA of the CDR3 is TGTGCCAGCAGCTTATCGGCGGGCCGTGACACCGGGGAGCTGTTTTTT. It translates to CASSLSAGRDTGELFF.

The chain carries TRBV18 and TRBJ2-1, with 9 bases matching TRBD2. Germline CDR1 is KGHSH and CDR2 is LQKENI. This CDR3 has 16 amino acids. V was pared by 2 bases and J by 7 bases, with 9 bases of the junction left unmatched. The CDR3: CASSPKGREGWNEQFF. CDR3 bases: TGTGCCAGCTCACCAAAGGGGCGGGAGGGCTGGAATGAGCAGTTCTTC.

The genes are TRBV12-2 and TRBJ1-5; the table's D call of TRBD1 was not tested on the DNA. TRBV12-2 is assigned pseudogene status. This CDR3 region has 21 residues. The CDR3 sequence: CASRYHAPPRDRGYSNQPQHF. The CDR3 DNA reads TGTGCAAGTAGATACCATGCCCCCCCCCGGGACAGGGGGTATAGCAATCAGCCCCAGCATTTT.

The chain carries TRBV27 and TRBJ2-5; TRBD1 agrees at 8 bases. The CDR3 extends over 15 amino acids. V was pared by 5 bases and J by 12 bases, with 17 bases of the junction left unmatched. Germline values: CDR1 MNHEY, CDR2 SMNVEV (reference sequence). The CDR3 DNA is TGTGCCAGCAGTCTCACCGTGGACAGGGCAGAAACTAAGTACTTC. Translation: CASSLTVDRAETKYF.

The chain uses TRBV2 and TRBJ2-7, with TRBD2 identical over 15 bases. The length of the CDR3 is 21 residues. The V and J ends lost 5 bases and 6 bases, in that order; junction bases with no gene match: 23. Germline V gives CDR1 SNHLY, CDR2 FYNNEI. The CDR3 DNA sequence: TGTGCCAGCAGTCGCCCAGGGGACAGAGCCGGGACTAGCGGGAGGTTCCCCGAGCAGTACTTC. Translating it yields CASSRPGDRAGTSGRFPEQYF.

The chain couples TRBV4-2 to TRBJ2-1, with TRBD2 identical over 13 bases. The V and J ends lost 4 bases and 6 bases, in that order; junction bases with no gene match: 6. The CDR3 extends over 16 amino acids. Germline CDR1 is LGHNA and CDR2 is YNFKEQ. The chain's CDR3 is CASSPGTSGMVNEQFF. The CDR3 DNA reads as TGTGCCAGCAGCCCCGGGACTAGCGGGATGGTCAATGAGCAGTTCTTC.

V and J are TRBV6-4 and TRBJ1-3; weak D call: TRBD1 (5 bases). The CDR3 extends over 16 amino acids. V lost 6 bases and J 1 base, leaving 16 bases between the germline ends. CDR1 is MRHNA and CDR2 is SNTAGT in the germline V gene. The CDR3 reads CASSDLDRTSGNTIYF. Written as DNA, the CDR3 is TGTGCCAGCAGCGACCTCGACAGAACGTCTGGAAACACCATATATTTT.

The genes are TRBV19 and TRBJ1-2; maybe TRBD1 (6 bases). Germline values: CDR1 LNHDA, CDR2 SQIVND (reference sequence). Deletions cut 6 bases from V and 3 bases from J, with 14 bases between. The CDR3 is 14 amino acids. The DNA for the CDR3 is TGTGCCAGTAGAAGAGACAGGAATGACTATGGCTACACCTTC. Its translation is CASRRDRNDYGYTF.

V gene TRBV11-2 combines with J gene TRBJ2-3, with D possibly being TRBD1 (5 bases). The germline V gene has CDR1 SGHAT and CDR2 FQNNGV. Trimming removed 4 bases from V and 11 bases from J, with 13 bases in between. The CDR3 loop spans 12 amino acids. CDR3 in DNA: TGTGCCAGCAGCTCCGGACATATACAGCAGTATTTT. Translating gives CASSSGHIQQYF.

The chain couples TRBV9 to TRBJ2-5; the D is unclear. The V gene's germline CDR1 is SGDLS and CDR2 YYNGEE. The V and J ends lost 0 bases and 7 bases respectively, with 13 bases between them. The CDR3 consists of 14 residues. CDR3 residues: CASSVEGAVRTQYF. CDR3 sequence (DNA): TGTGCCAGCAGCGTAGAAGGAGCAGTCAGGACCCAGTACTTC.

The chain employs TRBV11-3 and TRBJ2-1; the D gene is possibly TRBD1 (6 bases). Germline V CDR1 and CDR2: SGHNT, YENEEA. V was clipped by 1 base and J by 2 bases, with 15 bases between them. This CDR3 has 17 residues. The chain's CDR3 is CASSLGPGDHPYNEQFF. The CDR3 region has the DNA TGTGCCAGCAGCTTAGGCCCAGGGGACCACCCCTACAATGAGCAGTTCTTC.

The gene calls are TRBV25-1 and TRBJ1-1, with TRBD1 matching 9 bases. Germline values: CDR1 MGHDK, CDR2 SYGVNS. V gave up 4 bases and J gave up 5 bases; unmatched junction bases: 2. The CDR3 runs 13 residues. The CDR3 sequence: CASSGTGETEAFF. The CDR3 coding sequence is TGTGCCAGCAGTGGGACAGGGGAGACTGAAGCTTTCTTT. The full variable domain, its missing parts supplied by reference TRBV25-1 and TRBJ1-1, is EADIYQTPRYLVIGTGKKITLECSQTMGHDKMYWYQQDPGMELHLIHYSYGVNSTEKGDLSSESTVSRIRTEHFPLTLESARPSHTSQYLCASSGTGETEAFFGQGTRLTVV.

The rearrangement links TRBV6-5 to TRBJ2-2; 9 bases match TRBD2. Per the germline V gene, CDR1 is MNHEY and CDR2 is SVGAGI. This CDR3 has 14 residues. V lost 6 bases, J lost 7 bases, and 6 bases stayed unmatched. CDR3 sequence reads: CASSISGSGGELFF. DNA for the CDR3: TGTGCCAGCAGCATTAGCGGGAGCGGCGGGGAGCTGTTTTTT.

The chain links TRBV5-6 to TRBJ2-1, with 9 bases matching TRBD1. Germline-derived CDR1 and CDR2 are SGHDT and YYEEEE. J lost 7 bases, V lost 2 bases, and 1 base had no gene match. The CDR3 runs to 13 residues. The CDR3 spells CASSLGQGNEQFF. The DNA for the CDR3 is TGTGCCAGCAGCTTAGGACAGGGGAATGAGCAGTTCTTC.

The rearrangement joins TRBV6-5 to TRBJ2-3, with 10 bases identical to TRBD2. The CDR3 contains 14 residues. The germline CDR1 and CDR2 sequences are MNHEY and SVGAGI. The V gene end was trimmed by 6 bases and the J gene end by 4 bases; junction bases not matched to a gene: 4. The CDR3 region has the DNA TGTGCCAGCAGGGCTAGCGGGAGTGCAGATACGCAGTATTTT. The encoded protein is CASRASGSADTQYF.

The rearrangement joins TRBV5-1 to TRBJ1-1; D is unclear. Germline CDR1 and CDR2: SGHRS and YFSETQ. Trimming removed 1 base at V and 1 base at J, with 5 bases between. The length of the CDR3 is 13 residues. The CDR3 region is CASSLRQNTEAFF. The CDR3 DNA is TGCGCCAGCAGCTTGAGACAGAACACTGAAGCTTTCTTT.

The V call is TRBV5-8, the J call TRBJ2-3; D remains unclear. Germline CDR1 and CDR2: SGHTS and YDEGEE. Trimming stripped 3 bases from V and 2 bases from J, with 7 bases between. This CDR3 is 13 amino acids long. The CDR3 DNA reads as TGTGCCAGCAGCTATGGGCCCACAGATACGCAGTATTTT. It specifies CASSYGPTDTQYF.